Each of the 32 T cell receptor beta chains below was sequenced from the same sample in a study of PD-L1 blockade in urothelial cancer. Profiled with immunoSEQ multiplex PCR; TCRdb holds only in-frame clones, not every one. The sample consists of 35,000 to 45,000 clones, approximately 34% of them appearing once. The specimen was tumor tissue, collected before atezolizumab (anti-PD-L1) treatment. The origin of the receptors is a man aged 55-75 years with urothelial cancer.

This clone was counted many times. The V call is TRBV11-3, the J call TRBJ2-7; D gene ambiguous. The CDR3 is made up of 15 amino acids. Germline V lookup: CDR1 SGHNT, CDR2 YENEEA. Trimming cost V 5 bases and J 2 bases, with 16 bases left between them. The CDR3 protein is CASSPSAQNAYEQYF. The DNA for the CDR3 is TGTGCCAGCAGCCCCAGTGCCCAGAACGCCTACGAGCAGTACTTC.

This clone showed up just once. The gene calls are TRBV14 and TRBJ2-7; D perhaps matches TRBD2 (6 bases). The CDR3 loop spans 14 amino acids. Between the trimmed V and J ends, which lost 3 bases and 2 bases, there was a span of 11 bases. Germline V gives CDR1 SGHDN, CDR2 FVKESK. DNA of the CDR3: TGTGCCAGCAGCCAGCAGTCGGGGGCCTACGAGCAGTACTTC. Translating gives CASSQQSGAYEQYF.

The chain links TRBV12-5 to TRBJ2-3; D ambiguous. Trimming stripped 3 bases from V and 4 bases from J, with 5 bases between. This CDR3 spans 12 amino acids. From germline, CDR1 is LGHNT and CDR2 FRNRAP. The CDR3 DNA reads TGTGCTAGTGGTTTTTTACCAGATACGCAGTATTTT. Protein product: CASGFLPDTQYF.

The J gene is TRBJ2-2, the V gene TRBV18; D is unclear. This CDR3 contains 14 residues. Germline V gene sequence: CDR1 KGHSH, CDR2 LQKENI. V was pared by 0 bases and J by 4 bases, with 6 bases between. The CDR3: CASSPPTSTGELFF. DNA for the CDR3: TGTGCCAGCTCACCACCTACCAGCACCGGGGAGCTGTTTTTT.

The V call is TRBV5-1, the J call TRBJ1-2, with 10 bases that match TRBD1. The CDR3 is made up of 15 amino acids. After removal of 4 bases from V and 8 bases from J, the junction contained 11 bases not matched to a gene. The germline V gene has CDR1 SGHRS and CDR2 YFSETQ. CDR3 DNA sequence: TGCGCCAGCAGCCTTGATCGACAGGGGGCGCGGGGCTACACCTTC. As protein: CASSLDRQGARGYTF.

This clone has a count of ten or more. This chain joins TRBV6-8 and TRBJ2-3; 12 bases match TRBD2. Trimming cost V 6 bases and J 9 bases; bases outside gene matches: 7. This CDR3 has 14 residues. Per the germline V gene, CDR1 is MNHGY and CDR2 is SAAAGT. CDR3 sequence: CASRLLAGGLTQYF. CDR3 nucleotides: TGTGCCAGCAGGCTGCTAGCGGGGGGGCTCACGCAGTATTTT.

The chain recombines TRBV27 with TRBJ2-3, with D perhaps TRBD2 (6 bases). Germline CDR1 is MNHEY and CDR2 is SMNVEV (reference sequence). Deletions cut 2 bases from V and 5 bases from J, with 11 bases between. There are 14 residues in the CDR3. CDR3 in amino acids: CASSLQGGKDTQYF. CDR3 in DNA: TGTGCCAGCAGTTTACAGGGAGGAAAAGATACGCAGTATTTT.

V gene TRBV30 combines with J gene TRBJ2-7, with D hard to call. Germline-derived CDR1 and CDR2 are GTSNPN and SVGIG (reference sequence). Trimming took off 2 bases at V and 4 bases at J, with 18 bases between the two ends. The CDR3 extends over 15 amino acids. DNA of the CDR3: TGTGCCTGGAGTTCGGAATGGCCAGGAATTTACGAGCAGTACTTC. This translates into CAWSSEWPGIYEQYF.

This clone was observed a few times. The chain links TRBV7-6 to TRBJ1-2, with D maybe TRBD1 (6 bases). The CDR3 spans 16 residues. V was clipped by 3 bases and J by 7 bases, with 21 bases between them. Germline CDR1 is SGHVS and CDR2 is FNYEAQ. In nucleotides, the CDR3 is TGTGCCAGCAGCTTGGCCAAGGTGGGGCGAGGGGGTGGCTACACCTTC. Encoded protein: CASSLAKVGRGGGYTF.

V gene TRBV10-2 combines with J gene TRBJ2-4; TRBD2 matches 9 bases. Germline V gene data show CDR1 as WSHSY and CDR2 as SAAADI. V was clipped by 4 bases and J by 8 bases; unmatched bases: 6. The CDR3 extends over 14 amino acids. CDR3 loop: CASSGGGAGDIQYF. The DNA of the CDR3 is TGCGCCAGCAGTGGCGGGGGGGCCGGAGACATTCAGTACTTC.

The genes are TRBV28 and TRBJ1-5; D ambiguous. Germline CDR1 and CDR2: MDHEN and SYDVKM. Trimming pared 3 bases from V and 10 bases from J, leaving 13 bases between. CDR3 length equals 13 residues. CDR3: CASSLAAPNPQHF. The CDR3, as DNA: TGTGCCAGCAGTTTGGCCGCCCCAAATCCCCAGCATTTT.

CDR3 bases: TGTGCCAGCAGTACGACAGGGGCTGGGGCCAACGTCCTGACTTTC. Translating gives CASSTTGAGANVLTF. The chain is built from TRBV28 and TRBJ2-6, with 8 nucleotides matching TRBD1. The CDR3 is made up of 15 amino acids. J was trimmed by 2 bases and V by 5 bases; bases with no gene match: 2. The germline V gene has CDR1 MDHEN and CDR2 SYDVKM.

This clone was seen many times. The DNA of the CDR3 is TGTGCCAGCTCTCGGGCAGGCCAAGAGACCCAGTACTTC. Protein sequence: CASSRAGQETQYF. The rearrangement links TRBV28 to TRBJ2-5, with unresolved D. The germline V gene encodes CDR1 MDHEN and CDR2 SYDVKM. The CDR3 length is 13 residues. V lost 8 bases and J lost 1, with 11 bases in between.

This chain links TRBV19 with TRBJ2-7; TRBD2 matches at 10 bases. Per germline, CDR1 LNHDA and CDR2 SQIVND (reference sequence). After removal of 4 bases from V and 5 bases from J, the junction contained 5 bases not matched to a gene. The CDR3 runs 14 residues. For the CDR3, the DNA is TGTGCCAGTAGTAAGCGGGAGGGCACCAACGAGCAGTACTTC. Protein sequence: CASSKREGTNEQYF.

This clone was counted only a few times. This chain uses TRBV29-1 with TRBJ1-1; D not resolved. CDR1 SQVTM and CDR2 ANQGSEA come from the germline V gene. V was trimmed by 2 bases and J by 4 bases, leaving 11 bases between them. This CDR3 has 13 amino acids. CDR3 bases: TGCAGCGTTGAAATACGGACGGGCACTGAAGCTTTCTTT. Translation gives CSVEIRTGTEAFF.

This clone has only a few counts. The V call is TRBV6-8, the J call TRBJ1-4, with 10 bases matching TRBD1. V lost 7 bases to trimming and J lost 5 bases; unmatched junction nucleotides: 4. This CDR3 has 14 amino acids. Per germline, CDR1 MNHGY and CDR2 SAAAGT. The CDR3 protein is CASTWGQGNEKLFF. CDR3 bases: TGTGCCAGCACCTGGGGACAGGGGAATGAAAAACTGTTTTTT.

This clone was found many times. This chain uses TRBV11-3 with TRBJ1-2, with TRBD1 as a possible D gene (5 bases). Trimming removed 0 bases at V and 4 bases at J, with 9 bases between. The CDR3 contains 14 residues. Germline CDR1 reads SGHNT; CDR2 reads YENEEA. The CDR3, as DNA: TGTGCCAGCAGCTTAGACAGGGTGGCCTATGGCTACACCTTC. It is translated as CASSLDRVAYGYTF.

This clone is termed medium-sized (0.01 to 0.1%). The chain joins TRBV11-3 to TRBJ2-3, with D unclear. Looked up from germline, CDR1 is SGHNT and CDR2 is YENEEA. V lost 1 base, J lost 0 bases, and 8 bases lay in between. There are 15 residues in the CDR3. The CDR3 DNA is TGTGCCAGCAGCTTAGTCGGAGCTAGCACAGATACGCAGTATTTT. This gives the protein CASSLVGASTDTQYF.

This clone was detected ten times or more. The CDR3 loop is CASSLGQTSTDTQYF. CDR3 sequence (DNA): TGTGCCAGCAGCTTAGGTCAGACTTCCACAGATACGCAGTATTTT. J is TRBJ2-3 and V is TRBV11-3; D remains unclear. V dropped 1 base and J dropped 2 bases, with 10 bases sitting between them. CDR1 and CDR2 from the germline V gene are SGHNT and YENEEA. CDR3 length: 15 residues.

In this sample, this clone turned up a few times. J is TRBJ2-7 and V is TRBV10-3; 8 nucleotides line up with TRBD1. Per germline, CDR1 ENHRY and CDR2 SYGVKD. The CDR3 length is 15 residues. The V and J ends lost 6 bases and 5 bases, in that order; junction bases with no gene match: 12. The CDR3 bases are TGTGCCATCAGGGGAGGACAGGGACGGGCGAACGAGCAGTACTTC. Protein: CAIRGGQGRANEQYF.

This clone has at least ten counts. The CDR3 bases are TGTGCCAGCAGCCCAGAACAGGGGTACAGTTCACCCCTCCACTTT. It yields the protein CASSPEQGYSSPLHF. The chain links TRBV11-3 to TRBJ1-6; TRBD1 matches at 7 bases. CDR3 length: 15 residues. The V and J ends lost 5 bases and 9 bases, in that order; junction bases with no gene match: 10. Germline V CDR1 and CDR2: SGHNT, YENEEA.

This clone was seen ten or more times. The chain carries TRBV6-8 and TRBJ2-2, with 12 bases that match TRBD2. Germline V gene data show CDR1 as MNHGY and CDR2 as SAAAGT. The CDR3 loop spans 16 amino acids. Trimming removed 7 bases from V and 1 base from J; junction bases left unmatched: 4. This CDR3 is CASTPTSGRNTGELFF. CDR3 DNA sequence: TGTGCCAGCACACCGACTAGCGGGAGGAACACCGGGGAGCTGTTTTTT.

This clone has just a few counts. The genes are TRBV9 and TRBJ2-3; D is unresolved. Germline CDR1 is SGDLS and CDR2 is YYNGEE. This CDR3 region has 13 residues. Trimming took off 3 bases at V and 6 bases at J, with 11 bases between the two ends. In DNA, the CDR3 is TGTGCCAGCAGCGGGTCAATCGGTGATACGCAGTATTTT. Amino acid sequence: CASSGSIGDTQYF.

The V gene is TRBV12-5, the J gene TRBJ2-1, with 7 bases that match TRBD1. Germline V gene lookup returns CDR1 LGHNT and CDR2 FRNRAP. The CDR3 totals 13 residues. V trimming: 6 bases; J trimming: 9 bases; junction bases outside the gene matches: 8. The CDR3 sequence: CASGHGQAGEQFF. DNA for the CDR3: TGTGCTAGTGGCCACGGACAGGCGGGTGAGCAGTTCTTC.

This clone was seen only a few times. CDR3 region: CASSWTSGGNNEQFF. CDR3 in DNA: TGTGCCAGCAGTTGGACTAGCGGGGGTAACAATGAGCAGTTCTTC. The chain couples TRBV9 to TRBJ2-1; TRBD2 matches 13 bases. The CDR3 contains 15 residues. J gave up 5 bases and V 5 bases, and 4 bases lay outside the gene matches. Germline V gene sequence: CDR1 SGDLS, CDR2 YYNGEE.

The V call is TRBV30, the J call TRBJ1-4; D perhaps matches TRBD1 (5 bases). Looked up from germline, CDR1 is GTSNPN and CDR2 is SVGIG (reference sequence). The length of the CDR3 is 15 residues. The germline V and J ends were trimmed by 0 bases and 0 bases, with 8 bases remaining between them. CDR3: CAWSVRGSTNEKLFF. The CDR3 coding sequence is TGTGCCTGGAGTGTACGGGGGTCAACTAATGAAAAACTGTTTTTT.

This chain uses TRBV10-1 with TRBJ2-5; D remains unclear. CDR1 and CDR2 (germline): WNHNN, SYGVQD (reference sequence). CDR3 length equals 13 residues. Trimming took 6 bases from V and 1 from J, leaving 9 bases between them. CDR3 DNA: TGCGCCAGCAGCGGGTCTCCCCAAGAGACCCAGTACTTC. It encodes CASSGSPQETQYF.

This chain uses TRBV18 with TRBJ1-1; maybe TRBD1 (6 bases). Germline CDR1 reads KGHSH; CDR2 reads LQKENI. V was shortened by 4 bases and J by 5 bases, with 14 bases between the two germline ends. CDR3 length: 14 residues. DNA of the CDR3: TGTGCCAGCTCACATCCCGAGACAGGAACTGAAGCTTTCTTT. Residues: CASSHPETGTEAFF. The complete variable domain, with remaining parts taken from reference TRBV18 and TRBJ1-1, reads NAGVMQNPRHLVRRRGQEARLRCSPMKGHSHVYWYRQLPEEGLKFMVYLQKENIIDESGMPKERFSAEFPKEGPSILRIQQVVRGDSAAYFCASSHPETGTEAFFGQGTRLTVV.

This clone was seen at least ten times. The CDR3 region has the DNA TGTGCCATCAGTGAGTCCCTCCGGGGGCCGGGGAACACTGAAGCTTTCTTT. It is translated as CAISESLRGPGNTEAFF. V is TRBV10-3 and J is TRBJ1-1, with a tentative D call TRBD1 (6 bases). The CDR3 covers 17 residues. The germline V gene has CDR1 ENHRY and CDR2 SYGVKD. Trimming stripped 0 bases from V and 1 base from J, with 15 bases between.

Only a few counts were recorded for this clone. V gene TRBV18 combines with J gene TRBJ1-4; 9 bases are shared with TRBD1. Germline CDR1 and CDR2: KGHSH and LQKENI. The CDR3 is 14 residues long. J gave up 10 bases and V 6 bases, and 9 bases lay outside the gene matches. The chain's CDR3 is CASSQGQGSVKLFF. CDR3 DNA: TGTGCCAGCTCCCAGGGACAGGGAAGTGTAAAACTGTTTTTT.

The rearrangement uses TRBV28 and TRBJ1-5; D is unresolved. V lost 3 bases to trimming and J lost 4 bases, with 10 bases between them. Germline V lookup: CDR1 MDHEN, CDR2 SYDVKM. The CDR3 has 14 residues. CDR3 sequence reads: CASSLNSVNQPQHF. The CDR3 DNA sequence: TGTGCCAGCAGTTTGAACAGCGTAAATCAGCCCCAGCATTTT.

The CDR3 spells CATSRGDSNEKLFF. CDR3 nucleotides: TGTGCCACCAGCAGAGGAGACAGTAATGAAAAACTGTTTTTT. The chain joins TRBV15 to TRBJ1-4; tentative D call: TRBD1 (5 bases). CDR3 length equals 14 residues. CDR1 is LNHNV, CDR2 YYDKDF, per germline (reference sequence). The V end was cut by 1 base, the J end by 4 bases, with 7 bases between.